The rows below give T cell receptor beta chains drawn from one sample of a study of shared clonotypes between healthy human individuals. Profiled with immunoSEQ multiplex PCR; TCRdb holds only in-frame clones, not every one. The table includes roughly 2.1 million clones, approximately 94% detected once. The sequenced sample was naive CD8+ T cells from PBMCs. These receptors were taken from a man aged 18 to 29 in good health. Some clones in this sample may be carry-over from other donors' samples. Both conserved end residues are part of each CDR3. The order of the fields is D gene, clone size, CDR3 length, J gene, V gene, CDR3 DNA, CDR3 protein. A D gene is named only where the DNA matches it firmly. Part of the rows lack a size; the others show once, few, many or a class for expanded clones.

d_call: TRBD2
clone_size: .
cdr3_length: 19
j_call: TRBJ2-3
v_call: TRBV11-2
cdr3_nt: TGTGCCAGCAGCTTACCACGATTGAGCGGGAGACTCAGCACAGATACGCAGTATTTT
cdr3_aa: CASSLPRLSGRLSTDTQYF

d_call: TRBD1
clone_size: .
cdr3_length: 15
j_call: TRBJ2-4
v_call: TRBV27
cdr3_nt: TGTGCCAGCAGTTTTAGTCGACAGGGCAAAAACATTCAGTACTTC
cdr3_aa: CASSFSRQGKNIQYF

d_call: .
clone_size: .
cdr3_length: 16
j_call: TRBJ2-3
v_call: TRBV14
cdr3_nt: TGTGCCAGCAGCCAACACCAGGGGGTCGCGGGGGATACGCAGTATTTT
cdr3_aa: CASSQHQGVAGDTQYF

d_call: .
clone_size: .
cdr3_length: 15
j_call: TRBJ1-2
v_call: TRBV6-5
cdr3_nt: TGTGCCAGCACTACTTATCTCGGGTCTAACTATGGCTACACCTTC
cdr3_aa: CASTTYLGSNYGYTF

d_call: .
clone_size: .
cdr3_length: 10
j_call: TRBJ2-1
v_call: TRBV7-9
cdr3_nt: TGTGCCAGCAGCCACAGTGAGCAGTTCTTC
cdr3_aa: CASSHSEQFF

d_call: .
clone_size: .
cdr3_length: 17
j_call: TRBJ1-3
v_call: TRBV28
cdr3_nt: TGTGCCAGCAGTTCCCCCAGGTCCACAAACTCTGGAAACACCATATATTTT
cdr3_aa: CASSSPRSTNSGNTIYF

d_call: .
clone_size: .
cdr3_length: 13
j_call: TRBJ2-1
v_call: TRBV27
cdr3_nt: TGTGCCAGCAGTTTTGGCGGTGCGAATGAGCAGTTCTTC
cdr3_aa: CASSFGGANEQFF

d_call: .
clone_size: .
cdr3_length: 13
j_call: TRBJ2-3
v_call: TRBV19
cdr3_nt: TGTGCCAGCCGCAAGGGGAACACAGATACGCAGTATTTT
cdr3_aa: CASRKGNTDTQYF

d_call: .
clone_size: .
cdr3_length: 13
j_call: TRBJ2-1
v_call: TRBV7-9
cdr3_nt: TGTGCCAGCGGGGGGCGGCTGAGAGATGAGCAGTTCTTC
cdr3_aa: CASGGRLRDEQFF

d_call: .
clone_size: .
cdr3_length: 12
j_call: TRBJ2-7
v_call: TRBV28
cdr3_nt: TGTGCCAGCAGTCCCATTAAAACCGAGCAGTACTTC
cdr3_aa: CASSPIKTEQYF

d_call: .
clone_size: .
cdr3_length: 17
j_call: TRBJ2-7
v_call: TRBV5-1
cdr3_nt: TGCGCCAGCAGCTTGGTATTCACTGGCAGGGCGAACGACGAGCAGTACTTC
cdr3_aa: CASSLVFTGRANDEQYF

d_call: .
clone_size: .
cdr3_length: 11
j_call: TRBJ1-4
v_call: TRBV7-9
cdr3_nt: TGTGCCAGCAGCCTCGGGGATAAACTGTTTTTT
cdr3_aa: CASSLGDKLFF

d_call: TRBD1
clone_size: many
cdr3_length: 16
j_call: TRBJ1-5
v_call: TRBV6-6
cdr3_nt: TGTGCCAGCAGTCCCAACCAGGGGGCGGGTGGACAGCCCCAGCATTTT
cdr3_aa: CASSPNQGAGGQPQHF